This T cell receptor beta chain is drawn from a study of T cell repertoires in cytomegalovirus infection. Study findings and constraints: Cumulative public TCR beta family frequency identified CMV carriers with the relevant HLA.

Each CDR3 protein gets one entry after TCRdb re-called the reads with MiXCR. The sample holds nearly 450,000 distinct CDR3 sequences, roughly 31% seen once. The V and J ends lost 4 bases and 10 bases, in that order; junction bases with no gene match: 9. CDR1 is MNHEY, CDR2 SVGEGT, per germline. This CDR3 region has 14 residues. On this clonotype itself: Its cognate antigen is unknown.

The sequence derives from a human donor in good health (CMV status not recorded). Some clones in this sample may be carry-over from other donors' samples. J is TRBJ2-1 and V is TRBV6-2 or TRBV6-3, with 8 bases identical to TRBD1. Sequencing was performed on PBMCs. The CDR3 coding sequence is TGTGCCAGCAGTTCCTTCCAGGGGGCGGTAGAGCAGTTCTTC. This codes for CASSSFQGAVEQFF.